The clone carrying this T cell receptor (beta chain) was found many times. The DNA ends 3 residues before the CDR3 does, and the rest of the CDR3 is filled in from the germline J gene. The table came from immunoSEQ multiplex PCR; TCRdb's copy has only in-frame clones and leaves some out. The table lists tens of thousands of clones, with no singletons. The CDR3 is 13 residues long. Per germline, CDR1 SEHNR and CDR2 FQNEAQ (reference sequence). The sample belongs to a study of T cell clonality in common variable immunodeficiency. Patients and controls were mostly of Caucasian heritage. This chain links TRBV7-9 with TRBJ1-1; D is possibly TRBD1 (6 bases). The specimen sequenced was peripheral blood mononuclear cells. The sequence derives from a person aged 18 to 75 in good health. This CDR3 is CASSRPSGTEAFF. The CDR3 bases that were read are TGTGCCAGCAGCCGTCCCTCCGGGACAGAA. The variable domain in full, completed from reference TRBV7-9 and TRBJ1-1, reads DTGVSQNPRHKITKRGQNVTFRCDPISEHNRLYWYRQTLGQGPEFLTYFQNEAQLEKSRLLSDRFSAERPKGSFSTLEIQRTEQGDSAMYLCASSRPSGTEAFFGQGTRLTVV.